The T cell receptor beta chain under discussion was sequenced for a study of shared clonotypes between healthy human individuals. Whole-study results and caveats: A handful of donors shared approximately 5% of their naive CD4 clonotypes. Estimated richness was generally greater in naive than memory subsets.

CD4+ cells yielded CD45RA+ naive and CD45RA-negative memory subsets. Worth noting for this clone: Its antigen is unknown.

CDR3 size: 15 residues. V lost 2 bases and J 4 bases, leaving 14 bases between the germline ends. Germline lookup yields CDR1 KGHSY and CDR2 FQNENV. Assay runs were performed at deep level. The protocol was immunoSEQ multiplex PCR, while the TCRdb copy is restricted to in-frame clones and leaves out a portion. The sample holds 2 million to 3 million clones, 80% to 95% seen once. The TCR sequence derives from a man aged 18 to 35 in good health. Some clones in this sample may be carry-over from other donors' samples. The sample was naive CD4+ T cells from PBMCs. Described subset: CD45RA+ positively selected. The V and J genes are TRBV16 and TRBJ1-2; no clear D. The CDR3 DNA reads TGTGCCAGCAGCCAAGGGCGTCGGGCAGTCTATGGCTACACCTTC. It translates to CASSQGRRAVYGYTF.